This T cell receptor beta chain was obtained from a study of beta chain features in type 1 diabetes. Study at large: Age, gender and cell yields were similar between patients and healthy donors.

The single heparinised draw taken from each donor contained around 100 mL of blood on average. As every portion of the isolated RNA was reverse transcribed, the sequencing read expressed TCRB transcripts. Sequencing used immunoSEQ multiplex PCR; TCRdb keeps in-frame clones, though not all of them. The sample consists of 640,000 or so clones, around 15% of them appearing once. Study results and caveats: A moderate, significant TCRB CDR3 shortening appeared in type 1 diabetes across four CD4+ subsets. VDJ junctions from patients with type 1 diabetes contained fewer insertions and more deletions.

This clone was seen a few times. Its antigen is unknown. The CDR3 has 16 amino acids. Per the germline V gene, CDR1 is SGHDN and CDR2 is FVKESK. The V end lost 4 bases, the J end lost 2 bases, and 12 bases lay between the germline ends. The sample comprised naive CD4+ T cells from blood. This clonotype was sampled from a young man with type 1 diabetes. The genes are TRBV14 and TRBJ2-6; D is possibly TRBD1 or TRBD2 (5 bases each). CDR3 protein: CASSLTGTTGANVLTF. The CDR3 coding sequence is TGTGCCAGCAGCCTCACCGGGACCACTGGGGCCAACGTCCTGACTTTC.